This T cell receptor beta chain is drawn from a study of blood T cell repertoires in COVID-19. Study-wide background: The United States, Italy and Spain provided the acute and convalescent COVID-19 samples.

The V and J ends lost 6 bases and 6 bases, in that order; junction bases with no gene match: 4. Germline loops: CDR1 SQVTM, CDR2 ANQGSEA. This CDR3 is built from 12 residues. Sequencing was performed with immunoSEQ multiplex PCR; in TCRdb, only in-frame clones are kept and a portion is missing. The data show 55,000 to 70,000 clones, around 90% seen once. Patients at the Seattle site were enrolled during active infection and followed longitudinally. This clone appeared once. Sequenced input: peripheral blood. V gene TRBV29-1 combines with J gene TRBJ1-5, with TRBD1 matching 8 bases. The receptor was derived from a woman aged 80 or over with COVID-19, enrolled during active disease. This CDR3 reads CSVGQGGQPQHF. CDR3 in DNA: TGCAGCGTAGGACAGGGAGGTCAGCCCCAGCATTTT.